Detailed here is one T cell receptor (beta chain). This sample was taken from a study of untreated major depressive disorder. Around 28 ml of peripheral blood was collected per donor. Sequencing was performed with immunoSEQ multiplex PCR; in TCRdb, only in-frame clones are kept and a portion is missing. Here the sample spans 15,000 to 20,000 clones, 85% to 90% being singletons. V lost 6 bases and J 7 bases, leaving 10 bases between the germline ends. There are 12 residues in the CDR3. In germline, CDR1 is SNHLY, CDR2 FYNNEI. The sequenced sample consisted of CD4+ T cells from PBMCs. V usage is TRBV2 and J usage is TRBJ2-1, with D perhaps TRBD2 (5 bases). The TCR was taken from a woman in her twenties or thirties in good health. The CDR3 loop reads CASRGLINEQFF. DNA for the CDR3: TGTGCCAGCAGAGGACTCATTAATGAGCAGTTCTTC.